The 32 T cell receptor beta chains given below trace back to one sample, sequenced in a study of OX40 agonist ivuxolimab in advanced cancers. Library method: the immunoSEQ multiplex PCR assay. TCRdb carries this immuneACCESS record with in-frame sequences only. Its versions omit some clonotypes, under half of them owing to an unresolved V gene in the studies checked, with the rest unexplained. The sample profile shows roughly 58,000 clones; nearly 95% of them were found once. The ten largest clones capture 15% to 20% of the sample. The sequencing used CD4+ or CD8+ T cells sorted from blood, collected in a trial of the OX40 agonist ivuxolimab. Receptor source: an adult with an advanced solid tumor such as melanoma, head and neck, liver or kidney cancer.

The rearrangement links TRBV7-7 to TRBJ2-5; weak D call: TRBD2 (6 bases). CDR1 is SSHAT, CDR2 FNYEAQ, per germline (reference sequence). V shed 1 base and J shed 5 bases, with 14 bases lying between them. The CDR3 length is 15 residues. This CDR3 is CASSLEPGGGETQYF. The CDR3 DNA follows: TGTGCCAGCAGCTTAGAGCCCGGGGGTGGGGAGACCCAGTACTTC.

This clone was observed a single time. J is TRBJ2-7 and V is TRBV4-2; 7 bases fit TRBD2. The V segment lost 1 base and the J segment 5 bases; nucleotides outside the gene matches: 5. CDR3 length: 14 amino acids. The germline V gene encodes CDR1 LGHNA and CDR2 YNFKEQ. CDR3 in DNA: TGTGCCAGCAGCCAAGTGGCGGGAGCGGACGAGCAGTACTTC. Translation gives CASSQVAGADEQYF.

The chain uses TRBV29-1 and TRBJ1-2; a possible D gene is TRBD1 (5 bases). CDR1 is SQVTM and CDR2 is ANQGSEA in the germline V gene. There are 11 residues in the CDR3. Trimming took off 6 bases at V and 7 bases at J, with 12 bases between the two ends. Here the CDR3 reads CSVHQGFGYTF. The CDR3 nucleotides read TGCAGCGTGCATCAGGGTTTTGGCTACACCTTC.

The CDR3 sequence is CASSPPVTGRLLYNEQFF. CDR3 DNA: TGTGCCAGCTCACCTCCCGTGACCGGACGCCTCCTCTACAATGAGCAGTTCTTC. The gene calls are TRBV18 and TRBJ2-1; no firm D call. The CDR3 has 18 residues. The V end was cut by 3 bases, the J end by 3 bases, with 21 bases between. Per the germline V gene, CDR1 is KGHSH and CDR2 is LQKENI.

The gene calls are TRBV7-9 and TRBJ2-2; D possibly corresponds to TRBD1 (7 bases). Germline CDR1 is SEHNR and CDR2 is FQNEAQ (reference sequence). The V end lost 5 bases, the J end lost 5 bases, and 18 bases lay between the germline ends. The CDR3 is made up of 16 amino acids. The CDR3 DNA sequence: TGTGCCAGCAGCCCGGAGGGTAGGGGGCGAACCGGGGAGCTGTTTTTT. Translation gives CASSPEGRGRTGELFF.

The rearrangement links TRBV30 to TRBJ1-4; D unclear. CDR1 is GTSNPN and CDR2 is SVGIG in the germline V gene (reference sequence). Trimming took 3 bases from V and 7 from J, leaving 12 bases between them. The CDR3 sequence is 13 residues long. The CDR3 reads CAWRGGKLEKLFF. The CDR3 coding sequence is TGTGCCTGGAGGGGCGGCAAACTTGAAAAACTGTTTTTT.

V gene TRBV27 combines with J gene TRBJ2-1; 10 bases fit TRBD2. Looked up from germline, CDR1 is MNHEY and CDR2 is SMNVEV (reference sequence). Trimming took 5 bases from V and 6 from J; bases not matched to a gene: 4. This CDR3 has 14 residues. The CDR3: CASSISGGSNEQFF. CDR3 sequence (DNA): TGTGCCAGCAGTATTAGCGGGGGGAGCAATGAGCAGTTCTTC.

The J gene is TRBJ2-3, the V gene TRBV7-8, with D possibly being TRBD1 (7 bases). Per the germline V gene, CDR1 is SGHVS and CDR2 is FQNEAQ. There are 18 residues in the CDR3. Trimming removed 5 bases at V and 1 base at J, with 22 bases between. DNA of the CDR3: TGTGCCAGCAGCAGACAGGGTATGAGCGGGCCAGGCACAGATACGCAGTATTTT. It encodes CASSRQGMSGPGTDTQYF.

The chain recombines TRBV14 with TRBJ2-5, with a tentative D call TRBD1 (6 bases). The CDR3 totals 16 residues. Germline V gives CDR1 SGHDN, CDR2 FVKESK. V lost 1 base to trimming and J lost 5 bases, with 17 bases between them. The DNA for the CDR3 is TGTGCCAGCAGCCAAGTATCCGCAGGGGTAGTGGAGACCCAGTACTTC. Translated, it gives CASSQVSAGVVETQYF.

The rearrangement uses TRBV5-8 and TRBJ1-1, with no clear D. CDR3 length: 13 amino acids. Per the germline V gene, CDR1 is SGHTS and CDR2 is YDEGEE. V was clipped by 0 bases and J by 4 bases, with 7 bases between them. CDR3 DNA sequence: TGTGCCAGCAGCTTGGTTATCGGCACTGAAGCTTTCTTT. Protein product: CASSLVIGTEAFF.

The chain carries TRBV19 and TRBJ2-7, with 9 bases identical to TRBD1. With V trimmed by 3 bases and J by 2 bases, 2 bases remained unmatched. CDR1 is LNHDA and CDR2 is SQIVND in the germline V gene (reference sequence). There are 14 residues in the CDR3. CDR3 region: CASSIGTGTYEQYF. The CDR3 DNA is TGTGCCAGTAGTATCGGGACAGGGACCTACGAGCAGTACTTC.

The chain uses TRBV5-1 and TRBJ2-3, with D perhaps matching TRBD1 or TRBD2 (6 bases each). The germline V gene has CDR1 SGHRS and CDR2 YFSETQ. This CDR3 region has 16 residues. The V end was cut by 1 base, the J end by 2 bases, with 14 bases between. The CDR3 reads CASSLTGASLTDTQYF. CDR3 sequence (DNA): TGCGCCAGCAGCTTGACGGGGGCCTCCCTCACAGATACGCAGTATTTT.

The gene calls are TRBV4-1 and TRBJ1-4; the D gene is possibly TRBD1 (5 bases). Between the trimmed V and J ends, which lost 0 bases and 6 bases, there was a span of 11 bases. The CDR3 runs to 15 residues. Germline CDR1 reads MGHRA; CDR2 reads YSYEKL. CDR3 sequence (DNA): TGCGCCAGCAGCCAAGACGGGGCACTGGATGAAAAACTGTTTTTT. Translating gives CASSQDGALDEKLFF.

CDR3 sequence reads: CATSREGTGRALPEQFF. The CDR3 DNA reads TGTGCCACCAGCAGAGAAGGAACTGGGAGGGCCTTACCTGAGCAGTTCTTC. V is TRBV15 and J is TRBJ2-1; 7 bases agree with TRBD2. After removal of 0 bases from V and 9 bases from J, the junction contained 14 bases not matched to a gene. The CDR3 totals 17 residues. Per the germline V gene, CDR1 is LNHNV and CDR2 is YYDKDF (reference sequence).

This sequence joins TRBV7-9 and TRBJ2-1; TRBD2 matches at 8 bases. The CDR3 has 13 amino acids. Germline CDR1 SEHNR, CDR2 FQNEAQ (reference sequence). V was pared by 7 bases and J by 9 bases, with 8 bases of the junction left unmatched. The CDR3 here is CASTRGGRREQFF. The CDR3 DNA follows: TGTGCCAGCACCCGGGGCGGGAGGCGTGAGCAGTTCTTC. Full variable domain (missing parts from reference TRBV7-9 and TRBJ2-1): DTGVSQNPRHKITKRGQNVTFRCDPISEHNRLYWYRQTLGQGPEFLTYFQNEAQLEKSRLLSDRFSAERPKGSFSTLEIQRTEQGDSAMYLCASTRGGRREQFFGPGTRLTVL.

This chain links TRBV9 with TRBJ2-7; D unclear. CDR1 is SGDLS and CDR2 is YYNGEE in the germline V gene. The CDR3 totals 14 residues. Trimming removed 0 bases at V and 3 bases at J, with 10 bases between. The CDR3 protein is CASSVAGRSYEQYF. The CDR3, as DNA: TGTGCCAGCAGCGTAGCGGGTAGGAGCTACGAGCAGTACTTC.

V and J are TRBV30 and TRBJ2-3; weak D call: TRBD2 (6 bases). Germline CDR1 and CDR2: GTSNPN and SVGIG (reference sequence). The CDR3 has 13 residues. V was shortened by 3 bases and J by 5 bases, with 12 bases between the two germline ends. CDR3 residues: CAWREGNGDTQYF. The CDR3 DNA reads TGTGCCTGGAGGGAGGGGAATGGAGATACGCAGTATTTT.

The rearrangement links TRBV15 to TRBJ1-5; D ambiguous. Trimming took off 8 bases at V and 11 bases at J, with 16 bases between the two ends. CDR3 length: 12 residues. Germline CDR1 is LNHNV and CDR2 is YYDKDF (reference sequence). CDR3 sequence (DNA): TGTGCCACCTCGGGCCCCGAATCAGCCCAGCATTTT. It codes for CATSGPESAQHF.

The rearrangement links TRBV27 to TRBJ2-1; TRBD2 aligns across 9 bases. V shed 2 bases and J 3 bases; nucleotides not matched to a gene: 2. The CDR3 is made up of 15 amino acids. CDR1 MNHEY and CDR2 SMNVEV come from the germline V gene (reference sequence). Written as DNA, the CDR3 is TGTGCCAGCAGTTTAGGGACTAGCCTCTACAATGAGCAGTTCTTC. Protein product: CASSLGTSLYNEQFF.

The V call is TRBV7-3, the J call TRBJ2-1; a weak D match, TRBD1 (5 bases). Germline V gene sequence: CDR1 SGHTA, CDR2 FQGTGA. The CDR3 is 15 amino acids. The ends were cut back, 1 base at V and 4 bases at J, with 11 bases in the middle. In DNA form, the CDR3 reads TGTGCCAGCAGCTTAAGTACAGGATTATACAATGAGCAGTTCTTC. As protein: CASSLSTGLYNEQFF. Based on the CDR3 plus reference TRBV7-3 and TRBJ2-1, the full variable domain is GAGVSQTPSNKVTEKGKYVELRCDPISGHTALYWYRQSLGQGPEFLIYFQGTGAADDSGLPNDRFFAVRPEGSVSTLKIQRTERGDSAVYLCASSLSTGLYNEQFFGPGTRLTVL.

The chain joins TRBV9 to TRBJ2-7, with D tentatively TRBD1 (5 bases). The CDR3 is 15 amino acids. CDR1 is SGDLS, CDR2 YYNGEE, per germline. V lost 5 bases and J lost 2, with 17 bases in between. For the CDR3, the DNA is TGTGCCAGCAGTCCCAGGGCCTTTGGAACCTACGAGCAGTACTTC. Residues: CASSPRAFGTYEQYF.

The chain employs TRBV28 and TRBJ2-7, with TRBD2 identical over 8 bases. V lost 3 bases to trimming and J lost 4 bases; unmatched junction nucleotides: 14. Germline V gene data show CDR1 as MDHEN and CDR2 as SYDVKM. The CDR3 contains 17 residues. The CDR3 DNA reads TGTGCCAGCAGTTTGCCCCCCGCTAGCGGGTCTCAATACGAGCAGTACTTC. Protein product: CASSLPPASGSQYEQYF.

The rearrangement links TRBV27 to TRBJ2-2; TRBD2 matches 9 bases. Germline CDR1 MNHEY, CDR2 SMNVEV (reference sequence). V was clipped by 6 bases and J by 9 bases; unmatched bases: 2. The CDR3 runs 12 residues. CDR3 nucleotides: TGTGCCAGCAGCACTAGCGGGCGGGAGCTGTTTTTT. Protein sequence: CASSTSGRELFF.

This chain uses TRBV4-3 with TRBJ2-5, with D unclear. The J call could be wrong; TRBJ2-7 is a better fit for the DNA end. The germline V gene has CDR1 LGHNA and CDR2 YSLEER. There are 14 residues in the CDR3. The CDR3 DNA sequence: TGCGCCAGCAGCCAAGATAACGCAGCCTACGAGCAGTACTTC. Protein sequence: CASSQDNAAYEQYF.

The table lists this clone with a count of one. The V call is TRBV20-1, the J call TRBJ1-5; no clear D gene. V shed 6 bases and J shed 4 bases, with 4 bases lying between them. Germline CDR1 and CDR2: DFQATT and SNEGSKA (reference sequence). The CDR3 has 10 residues. In nucleotides, the CDR3 is TGCAGTGCCTCTAATCAGCCCCAGCATTTT. It yields the protein CSASNQPQHF.

The CDR3 region is CASSYLMGGPINEQYF. DNA of the CDR3: TGTGCCAGCAGCTACTTAATGGGAGGGCCTATAAACGAGCAGTACTTC. The V gene is TRBV5-6, the J gene TRBJ2-7; 7 bases are a match to TRBD2. The junction had 14 bases not matched to a gene; V was cut back by 3 bases and J by 5 bases. The CDR3 has 16 amino acids. Germline lookup yields CDR1 SGHDT and CDR2 YYEEEE. The entire variable domain, with the rest obtained from reference TRBV5-6 and TRBJ2-7, is as follows: DAGVTQSPTHLIKTRGQQVTLRCSPKSGHDTVSWYQQALGQGPQFIFQYYEEEERQRGNFPDRFSGHQFPNYSSELNVNALLLGDSALYLCASSYLMGGPINEQYFGPGTRLTVT.

This chain connects TRBV15 to TRBJ1-5; 7 nucleotides agree with TRBD1. The CDR3 totals 15 residues. From germline, CDR1 is LNHNV and CDR2 YYDKDF (reference sequence). V shed 1 base, J shed 7 bases, and the junction held 7 bases outside the gene matches. CDR3 DNA: TGTGCCACCAGCAGAGCGAGACAGGGAGGGCAGCCCCAGCATTTT. Translation gives CATSRARQGGQPQHF. The variable domain in full, with the rest retrieved from reference TRBV15 and TRBJ1-5, is DAMVIQNPRYQVTQFGKPVTLSCSQTLNHNVMYWYQQKSSQAPKLLFHYYDKDFNNEADTPDNFQSRRPNTSFCFLDIRSPGLGDTAMYLCATSRARQGGQPQHFGDGTRLSIL.

This chain joins TRBV4-3 and TRBJ2-3; D is unclear. This CDR3 is 14 amino acids long. Trimming left V 1 base short and J 2 bases short, with 7 bases between. CDR1 and CDR2 (germline): LGHNA, YSLEER. CDR3 residues: CASSQGGHTDTQYF. The DNA of the CDR3 is TGCGCCAGCAGCCAAGGGGGTCACACAGATACGCAGTATTTT.

This clone has just one count. The CDR3: CASSQEARGPYEQYF. CDR3 DNA sequence: TGCGCCAGCAGCCAAGAGGCCAGGGGCCCGTACGAGCAGTACTTC. The chain couples TRBV4-3 to TRBJ2-7; D might be TRBD1 (6 bases). The CDR3 is 15 amino acids. V was trimmed by 0 bases and J by 4 bases, leaving 13 bases between them. Looked up from germline, CDR1 is LGHNA and CDR2 is YSLEER.

The J gene is TRBJ2-1, the V gene TRBV4-3, with D perhaps assigned TRBD1 or TRBD2 (5 bases each). V was cut by 0 bases and J by 7 bases, with 13 bases left in between. Per germline, CDR1 LGHNA and CDR2 YSLEER. CDR3 length: 15 residues. DNA of the CDR3: TGCGCCAGCAGCCAAGACCGGGGCTGGGGGAATGAGCAGTTCTTC. This encodes CASSQDRGWGNEQFF.

The V and J genes are TRBV5-6 and TRBJ2-7; 12 nucleotides align to TRBD1. From germline, CDR1 is SGHDT and CDR2 YYEEEE. V shed 4 bases, J shed 6 bases, and the junction held 8 bases outside the gene matches. CDR3 length: 15 amino acids. DNA for the CDR3: TGTGCCAGCAGCCTTGGGGACAGGGGGCTTCCCGAGCAGTACTTC. It codes for CASSLGDRGLPEQYF.

The CDR3 loop reads CASSEWDRYTDTQYF. The CDR3 DNA reads TGTGCCAGCAGCGAATGGGACAGATACACAGATACGCAGTATTTT. The chain uses TRBV7-2 and TRBJ2-3, with TRBD1 matching over 7 bases. Germline values: CDR1 SGHTA, CDR2 FQGNSA. This CDR3 is 15 amino acids long. V dropped 5 bases and J dropped 2; count of bases not matched to a gene: 7.